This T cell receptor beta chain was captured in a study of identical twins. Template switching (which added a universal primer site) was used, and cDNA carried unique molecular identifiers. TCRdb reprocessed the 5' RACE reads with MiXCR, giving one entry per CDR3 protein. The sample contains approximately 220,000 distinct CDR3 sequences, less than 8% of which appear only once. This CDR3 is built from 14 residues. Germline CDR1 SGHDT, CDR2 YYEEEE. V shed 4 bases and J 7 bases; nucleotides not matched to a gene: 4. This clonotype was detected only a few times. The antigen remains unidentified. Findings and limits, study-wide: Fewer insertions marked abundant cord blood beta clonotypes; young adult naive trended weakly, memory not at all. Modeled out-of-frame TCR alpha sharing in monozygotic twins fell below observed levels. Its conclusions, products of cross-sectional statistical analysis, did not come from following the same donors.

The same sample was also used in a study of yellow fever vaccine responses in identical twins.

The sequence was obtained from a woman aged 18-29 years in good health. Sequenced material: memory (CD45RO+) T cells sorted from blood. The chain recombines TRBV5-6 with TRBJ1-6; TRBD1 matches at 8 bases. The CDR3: CASSMGTGNSPLHF. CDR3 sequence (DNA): TGTGCCAGCAGCATGGGGACAGGAAATTCACCCCTCCACTTT.